This T cell receptor beta chain was identified in a study of shared clonotypes between healthy human individuals. CD45RO-negative cells were positively selected for CCR7, leaving out terminally differentiated effector memory CD45RA+ cells. Those who donated were healthy HIV-negative adults, with no recent acute infections or vaccinations reported. Study-wide points: Despite large depth, rarefaction showed incomplete sorted-subset sequencing. It was observed that roughly 5.1% of naive CD4 clonotypes were shared across a few donors.

Comment on this clone: Its antigen is still unknown.

Sequencing was performed with immunoSEQ multiplex PCR; in TCRdb, only in-frame clones are kept and a portion is missing. This table holds about 550,000 clones, roughly 95% found once. The material sequenced was naive CD8+ T cells sorted from blood. The receptor was derived from a woman in her twenties or thirties in good health.

The CDR3 sequence: CASSLDRGHNEQFF. CDR3 nucleotides: TGTGCCAGCAGTCTAGACAGGGGCCACAATGAGCAGTTCTTC. V is TRBV27 and J is TRBJ2-1; TRBD1 agrees at 8 bases. In germline, CDR1 is MNHEY, CDR2 SMNVEV (reference sequence). The J segment lost 5 bases and the V segment lost 5 bases, leaving 5 bases of the junction unmatched. There are 14 residues in the CDR3.